This T cell receptor (beta chain) was identified in a study of blood T cell repertoires in COVID-19. Study at large: Whether acute or convalescent, the COVID-19 samples came from the United States, Italy and Spain.

Sequencing was performed with immunoSEQ multiplex PCR; in TCRdb, only in-frame clones are kept and a portion is missing. Of 60,000 to 65,000 clones listed, roughly 90% are singletons. Per the germline V gene, CDR1 is GTSNPN and CDR2 is SVGIG (reference sequence). The CDR3 is 16 amino acids. V dropped 3 bases and J dropped 5; count of bases not matched to a gene: 10. Sequencing was performed on peripheral blood. The TCR was taken from a man aged 45-60 years with active COVID-19. The chain is built from TRBV30 and TRBJ1-6, with 7 bases lining up with TRBD1. CDR3 in amino acids: CAWSRAGGLDNSPLHF. CDR3 coding DNA: TGTGCCTGGAGCCGGGCAGGGGGGTTGGATAATTCACCCCTCCACTTT.